The clone carrying this TCR beta chain was seen only once. In the authors' workflow: Reference gene primer amplification gave estimated nucleated cell counts. This table comes from immunoSEQ multiplex PCR, and its TCRdb copy is limited to in-frame clones, with some not included. That table furnishes V, J and clone size, whereas the DNA furnished D and trimming. The table lists some 320,000 clones, 85% of them singletons. The data stem from a study of blood T cell repertoires in COVID-19. The wider study: Samples came from the United States, Italy and Spain, spanning acute and convalescent COVID-19.

Participants were aged about 18 to 100 years from approximately 23 US areas. V lost 5 bases and J lost 4; bases outside the gene matches: 11. Per germline, CDR1 LNHDA and CDR2 SQIVND (reference sequence). There are 16 residues in the CDR3. V gene TRBV19 combines with J gene TRBJ1-2; TRBD1 agrees at 9 bases. Sequenced material: PBMCs or T cells enriched from blood (not recorded which). This receptor was identified in a woman aged 30 to 39 who had been exposed to COVID-19. CDR3: CASSLDRGTSSYGYTF. The DNA of the CDR3 is TGTGCCAGTAGTCTCGACAGGGGGACGTCTAGCTATGGCTACACCTTC.